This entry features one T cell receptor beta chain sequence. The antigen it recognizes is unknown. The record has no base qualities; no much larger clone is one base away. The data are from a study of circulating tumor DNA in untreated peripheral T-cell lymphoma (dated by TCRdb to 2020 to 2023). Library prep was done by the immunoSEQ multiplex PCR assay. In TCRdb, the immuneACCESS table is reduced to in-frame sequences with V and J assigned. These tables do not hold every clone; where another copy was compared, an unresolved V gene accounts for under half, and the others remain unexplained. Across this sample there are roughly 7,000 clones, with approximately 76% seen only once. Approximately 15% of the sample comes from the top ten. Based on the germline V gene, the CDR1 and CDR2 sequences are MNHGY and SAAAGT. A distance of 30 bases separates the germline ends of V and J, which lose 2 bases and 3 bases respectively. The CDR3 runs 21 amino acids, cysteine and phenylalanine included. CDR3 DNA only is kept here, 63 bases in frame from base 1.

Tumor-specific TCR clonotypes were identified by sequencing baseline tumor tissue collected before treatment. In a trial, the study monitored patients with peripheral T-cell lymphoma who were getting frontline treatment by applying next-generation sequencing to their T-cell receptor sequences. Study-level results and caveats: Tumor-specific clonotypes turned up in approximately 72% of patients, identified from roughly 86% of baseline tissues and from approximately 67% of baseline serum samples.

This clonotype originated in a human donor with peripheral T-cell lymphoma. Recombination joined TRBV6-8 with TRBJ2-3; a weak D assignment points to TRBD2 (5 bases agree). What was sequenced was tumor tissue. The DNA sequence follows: TGTGCCAGCAGTTACACCCCTGGGCGGGCCCAGGCATTGGTTTCTACAGATACGCAGTATTTT. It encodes CASSYTPGRAQALVSTDTQYF.